These 29 T cell receptor beta chains were sequenced from one sample in a study of blood T cell repertoires in COVID-19. Produced via immunoSEQ multiplex PCR; TCRdb's table is partial and in-frame only. The sample comprises tens of thousands of clones, around nine tenths of which are singletons, and less than 5% rests with the top ten. The specimen was peripheral blood. The origin of the receptors is a woman of 80 years or more with acute or convalescent COVID-19.

The CDR3 loop is CASSHRGGAEAFF. Written as DNA, the CDR3 is TGTGCCAGCAGTCACAGGGGAGGTGCTGAAGCTTTCTTT. The gene calls are TRBV6-4 and TRBJ1-1; 7 bases map to TRBD1. CDR3 size: 13 residues. Germline V gene lookup returns CDR1 MRHNA and CDR2 SNTAGT. The ends lost 5 bases at V and 6 bases at J; junction bases unmatched: 6.

V and J are TRBV30 and TRBJ1-1; D may be TRBD1 (5 bases). The germline V gene has CDR1 GTSNPN and CDR2 SVGIG (reference sequence). V dropped 3 bases and J dropped 5 bases, with 13 bases sitting between them. The CDR3 contains 13 residues. The CDR3 sequence is CAWSFRQSTEAFF. CDR3 nucleotide sequence: TGTGCCTGGAGCTTCCGACAGAGTACTGAAGCTTTCTTT.

The chain carries TRBV7-3 and TRBJ2-1, with D maybe TRBD2 (5 bases). The germline V gene encodes CDR1 SGHTA and CDR2 FQGTGA. Trimming left V 2 bases short and J 6 bases short, with 17 bases between. This CDR3 has 16 amino acids. CDR3 coding DNA: TGTGCCAGCAGCTTAGGGTTAGCGCCCCTTGGCAATGAGCAGTTCTTC. Translation gives CASSLGLAPLGNEQFF.

The V gene is TRBV5-1, the J gene TRBJ2-5; 13 positions agree with TRBD2. CDR1 is SGHRS and CDR2 is YFSETQ in the germline V gene. CDR3 length: 16 residues. J gave up 5 bases and V 3 bases, and 7 bases lay outside the gene matches. Written as DNA, the CDR3 is TGCGCCAGCAGCTCCGGACTAGCGGGAGTTGGGGAGACCCAGTACTTC. This codes for CASSSGLAGVGETQYF.

CDR3: CASSNGLSNQPQHF. The DNA for the CDR3 is TGCGCCAGCAGCAACGGACTTAGCAATCAGCCCCAGCATTTT. The V gene is TRBV5-1, the J gene TRBJ1-5; D ambiguous. This CDR3 spans 14 amino acids. V shed 4 bases and J shed 0 bases, with 8 bases lying between them. Germline V gene lookup returns CDR1 SGHRS and CDR2 YFSETQ.

The chain carries TRBV16 and TRBJ2-7, with D hard to call. Germline V gene data show CDR1 as KGHSY and CDR2 as FQNENV. V shed 1 base and J shed 5 bases, with 3 bases lying between them. The CDR3 runs to 11 residues. In nucleotides, the CDR3 is TGTGCCAGCAGCCAATTAAACGAGCAGTACTTC. Its translation: CASSQLNEQYF.

This chain joins TRBV5-1 and TRBJ1-3; 8 bases fit TRBD1. In germline, CDR1 is SGHRS, CDR2 YFSETQ. The CDR3 is made up of 16 amino acids. The junction had 5 bases not matched to a gene; V was cut back by 0 bases and J by 3 bases. The CDR3 bases are TGCGCCAGCAGCTTGGGACAGGGGACATTTGGAAACACCATATATTTT. Translated: CASSLGQGTFGNTIYF.

J is TRBJ2-2 and V is TRBV15, with D possibly being TRBD2 (5 bases). From germline, CDR1 is LNHNV and CDR2 YYDKDF (reference sequence). This CDR3 contains 16 residues. Trimming stripped 1 base from V and 0 bases from J, with 9 bases between. The CDR3, as DNA: TGTGCCACCAGCAGAGGGAGCGGTTCGAACACCGGGGAGCTGTTTTTT. It codes for CATSRGSGSNTGELFF.

This clone was recorded a few times. This chain connects TRBV5-1 to TRBJ1-1; maybe TRBD1 (5 bases). V lost 4 bases, J lost 11 bases, and 18 bases lay in between. CDR3 length equals 13 residues. CDR1 is SGHRS, CDR2 YFSETQ, per germline. CDR3: CASSPTAGLMAFF. As DNA, the CDR3 is TGCGCCAGCAGCCCCACGGCGGGACTAATGGCTTTCTTT.

This chain uses TRBV19 with TRBJ1-1, with 9 bases that match TRBD1. Unmatched junction bases numbered 8, after V lost 5 bases and J lost 4 bases. CDR1 is LNHDA, CDR2 SQIVND, per germline (reference sequence). The CDR3 has 15 amino acids. The CDR3 loop reads CASSSGGQGSTEAFF. In nucleotides, the CDR3 is TGTGCCAGTAGTTCCGGTGGACAGGGGAGCACTGAAGCTTTCTTT.

The chain couples TRBV12-5 to TRBJ2-2; D remains unclear. The CDR3 spans 13 residues. Deletions cut 3 bases from V and 4 bases from J, with 6 bases between. Looked up from germline, CDR1 is LGHNT and CDR2 is FRNRAP. CDR3 sequence reads: CASGLVSTGELFF. The CDR3, as DNA: TGTGCTAGTGGTTTAGTGAGCACCGGGGAGCTGTTTTTT.

The genes are TRBV19 and TRBJ2-1, with TRBD2 identical over 8 bases. CDR1 LNHDA and CDR2 SQIVND come from the germline V gene (reference sequence). This CDR3 is built from 14 residues. Trimming removed 7 bases from V and 6 bases from J; junction bases left unmatched: 8. The CDR3 DNA is TGTGCCAGTACCGGGACTAGTATAGTCAATGAGCAGTTCTTC. As protein: CASTGTSIVNEQFF.

The rearrangement joins TRBV5-4 to TRBJ2-1, with D tentatively TRBD1 (6 bases). Germline CDR1 reads SGHNT; CDR2 reads YYREEE (reference sequence). Deletions cut 4 bases from V and 3 bases from J, with 8 bases between. The CDR3 has 13 amino acids. The CDR3 is CASSPGDYNEQFF. DNA of the CDR3: TGTGCCAGCAGCCCAGGGGACTACAATGAGCAGTTCTTC.

The gene calls are TRBV2 and TRBJ1-2; no definite D call. The CDR3 length is 14 residues. With 1 base removed from V and 0 bases from J, the gap between germline ends came to 6 bases. Germline CDR1 and CDR2: SNHLY and FYNNEI. The CDR3 DNA reads as TGTGCCAGCAGTGAAGTCCGGGCTAACTATGGCTACACCTTC. Translation gives CASSEVRANYGYTF.

The V call is TRBV3-1 (or the pseudogene TRBV3-2), the J call TRBJ1-3, with TRBD1 matching 11 bases. CDR1 and CDR2 (germline): LGHDT, YNNKEL (reference sequence). V lost 10 bases, J lost 8 bases, and 10 bases stayed unmatched. The CDR3 contains 14 residues. The CDR3 bases are TGTGCCACGTTAACGGACAGGGGGCCTTACACCATATATTTT. As protein: CATLTDRGPYTIYF.

The rearrangement links TRBV3-1 (or the pseudogene TRBV3-2) to TRBJ1-2, with D unclear. Trimming took off 3 bases at V and 7 bases at J, with 15 bases between the two ends. The germline CDR1 and CDR2 sequences are LGHDT and YNNKEL (reference sequence). The CDR3 has 14 residues. The CDR3 loop is CASSHNLRAGGYTF. Here the CDR3 DNA reads TGTGCCAGCAGCCACAACTTGAGGGCGGGTGGCTACACCTTC.

This clone occurred a few times. Here the CDR3 DNA reads TGCGCCAGCAGCTTGGTAGGCCAGGGGCATGGCTACACCTTC. Encoded protein: CASSLVGQGHGYTF. This chain joins TRBV5-1 and TRBJ1-2; perhaps TRBD1 as D (6 bases). Germline CDR1 SGHRS, CDR2 YFSETQ. The CDR3 runs 14 residues. Trimming took 0 bases from V and 6 from J, leaving 12 bases between them.

This chain connects TRBV9 to TRBJ2-3, with TRBD2 matching 12 bases. This CDR3 is 17 amino acids long. Germline lookup yields CDR1 SGDLS and CDR2 YYNGEE. The ends lost 3 bases at V and 3 bases at J; junction bases unmatched: 8. In DNA form, the CDR3 reads TGTGCCAGCAGCGCGAGATCGACTAGCGGGGGTACAGATACGCAGTATTTT. As protein: CASSARSTSGGTDTQYF.

The genes are TRBV5-1 and TRBJ1-4; 9 bases are a match to TRBD1. Germline CDR1 reads SGHRS; CDR2 reads YFSETQ. The CDR3 is 15 residues long. Trimming cost V 5 bases and J 8 bases; bases outside gene matches: 10. CDR3 in amino acids: CASRVKGQGPEKLFF. As DNA, the CDR3 is TGCGCCAGCAGAGTAAAGGGACAGGGCCCCGAAAAACTGTTTTTT.

The J gene is TRBJ1-1, the V gene TRBV6-6, with 7 positions matching TRBD1. This CDR3 has 14 residues. Germline V lookup: CDR1 MNHNY, CDR2 SVGAGI (reference sequence). V was pared by 5 bases and J by 0 bases, with 3 bases of the junction left unmatched. CDR3 in DNA: TGTGCCAGCAGTGCGGGACAGTTGAACACTGAAGCTTTCTTT. Residues: CASSAGQLNTEAFF.

This chain links TRBV15 with TRBJ1-1; unclear D gene. Germline V lookup: CDR1 LNHNV, CDR2 YYDKDF (reference sequence). V was shortened by 2 bases and J by 3 bases, with 10 bases between the two germline ends. The CDR3 length is 14 residues. The CDR3 loop reads CATSRSGRHTEAFF. The DNA of the CDR3 is TGTGCCACCAGCAGATCCGGGAGACACACTGAAGCTTTCTTT.

The chain employs TRBV30 and TRBJ2-1; 10 bases fit TRBD2. Per the germline V gene, CDR1 is GTSNPN and CDR2 is SVGIG (reference sequence). The CDR3 covers 14 residues. The trim removed 3 bases at V and 7 bases at J, leaving 6 bases unmatched. The CDR3 nucleotides are TGTGCCTGGAGAAAAGCGGGAGGGCGGAATGAGCAGTTCTTC. Amino acids: CAWRKAGGRNEQFF.

This clone was detected once. The rearrangement uses TRBV5-1 and TRBJ2-1; 10 positions agree with TRBD2. V lost 4 bases, J lost 2 bases, and 3 bases stayed unmatched. There are 15 residues in the CDR3. Germline V CDR1 and CDR2: SGHRS, YFSETQ. The CDR3 loop is CASSPTSGAYNEQFF. CDR3 in DNA: TGCGCCAGCAGCCCAACTAGCGGGGCCTACAATGAGCAGTTCTTC.

V and J are TRBV5-1 and TRBJ1-6; 11 bases agree with TRBD1. In germline, CDR1 is SGHRS, CDR2 YFSETQ. This CDR3 is built from 16 residues. V lost 2 bases to trimming and J lost 10 bases; unmatched junction nucleotides: 8. In DNA, the CDR3 is TGCGCCAGCAGCTTAACTCCGGGACAGGGGGGATCACCCCTCCACTTT. This sequence encodes CASSLTPGQGGSPLHF.

The V call is TRBV9, the J call TRBJ1-2; tentative D call: TRBD1 (6 bases). CDR1 and CDR2 from the germline V gene are SGDLS and YYNGEE. V lost 1 base and J 5 bases, leaving 15 bases between the germline ends. The CDR3 is 15 residues long. The CDR3, as DNA: TGTGCCAGCAGCGTAACTCCCAGGACAGAGTATGGCTACACCTTC. Its protein is CASSVTPRTEYGYTF.

The J gene is TRBJ2-3, the V gene TRBV5-1; D possibly corresponds to TRBD1 (7 bases). V dropped 0 bases and J dropped 3 bases, with 11 bases sitting between them. The CDR3 length is 15 residues. Germline V gene lookup returns CDR1 SGHRS and CDR2 YFSETQ. The CDR3 loop reads CASSLGQGGTDTQYF. CDR3 coding DNA: TGCGCCAGCAGCTTGGGGCAGGGGGGTACAGATACGCAGTATTTT.

The chain employs TRBV7-9 and TRBJ2-3; TRBD1 matches at 7 bases. Germline loops: CDR1 SEHNR, CDR2 FQNEAQ (reference sequence). The CDR3 runs to 15 residues. V lost 10 bases and J lost 2; bases outside the gene matches: 12. CDR3 sequence: CATRQPGGITDTQYF. For the CDR3, the DNA is TGTGCCACCCGGCAGCCAGGGGGTATCACAGATACGCAGTATTTT.

The rearrangement links TRBV5-1 to TRBJ1-1, with TRBD1 matching 8 bases. The J segment lost 6 bases and the V segment lost 7 bases, leaving 2 bases of the junction unmatched. The CDR3 runs 11 residues. CDR1 and CDR2 (germline): SGHRS, YFSETQ. The CDR3 protein is CASQGAAEAFF. CDR3 bases: TGCGCCAGCCAGGGGGCGGCTGAAGCTTTCTTT.

V is TRBV19 and J is TRBJ1-4; 9 bases align to TRBD1. The CDR3 consists of 14 residues. Germline V gene lookup returns CDR1 LNHDA and CDR2 SQIVND (reference sequence). With 7 bases clipped from V and 7 bases from J, the junction kept 7 bases outside the gene matches. The CDR3 DNA reads as TGTGCCAGTACCGATGGACAGGGGAGTGAAAAACTGTTTTTT. Amino acids: CASTDGQGSEKLFF.